A selection of T cell receptor beta chains follows, all from one sample in a study of blood T cell repertoires in COVID-19. Profiling relied on immunoSEQ multiplex PCR, and the TCRdb table lists in-frame clones only, not all of them. The repertoire holds some 180,000 clones, with more than 70% as singletons. Source material: PBMCs or T cells enriched from blood (not recorded which). The source is a man in his forties who had recovered from COVID-19. Both conserved end residues are part of each CDR3. The D gene is left open where the match is weak. For some rows the clone size is stated as once, few or many, or as a class when expanded; others skip it.

v_call,clone_size,j_call,d_call,cdr3_nt,cdr3_aa
TRBV3-1/TRBV3-2,NA,TRBJ1-2,TRBD1,TGTGCCAGCAGCCAAGGACAGGGGCCCTATGGCTACACCTTC,CASSQGQGPYGYTF
TRBV3-1/TRBV3-2,NA,TRBJ2-5,TRBD2,TGTGCCAGCAGCCACGGTACTAGCGGGGGGCCAAGGAGAGAGACCCAGTACTTC,CASSHGTSGGPRRETQYF
TRBV13,NA,TRBJ1-3,NA,TGTGCCAGCAGCGCCCGAGATTCCAGAAACACCATATATTTT,CASSARDSRNTIYF
TRBV19,few,TRBJ1-1,NA,TGTGCCAGTAGGACGACAGATTCGAACACTGAAGCTTTCTTT,CASRTTDSNTEAFF
TRBV11-2,NA,TRBJ2-7,TRBD1,TGTGCCAGCAGCTTTACTTCCGGGACAGGGATAAGAGAGCAGTACTTC,CASSFTSGTGIREQYF
TRBV5-4,NA,TRBJ2-3,TRBD1,TGTGCCAGCAGCAAAGCCGGGACAGGCAGCACAGATACGCAGTATTTT,CASSKAGTGSTDTQYF
TRBV19,NA,TRBJ2-3,NA,TGTGCCAGTAGTATTTCCGCGGCCGCAGATACGCAGTATTTT,CASSISAAADTQYF
TRBV2,NA,TRBJ1-2,NA,TGTGCCAGCAGGACAGCTAACTATGGCTACACCTTC,CASRTANYGYTF
TRBV5-1,NA,TRBJ2-1,NA,TGCGCCAGCAGCTTGGTAATACAGAGTCGAGAGTTCTTC,CASSLVIQSREFF
TRBV5-8,NA,TRBJ2-6,NA,TGTGCCAGCAGCTTGGGACTGCCCTCTGGGGCCAACGTCCTGACTTTC,CASSLGLPSGANVLTF
TRBV24-1,few,TRBJ1-2,NA,TGTGCCACCAGTGCCTGGGCAGGGGCGGGCTATGGCTACACCTTC,CATSAWAGAGYGYTF
TRBV6-5,NA,TRBJ2-1,TRBD2,TGTGCCAGCAGTAGGACTAGCGGCAATGAGCAGTTCTTC,CASSRTSGNEQFF
TRBV19,NA,TRBJ1-1,NA,TGTGCCAGTAGTATTGTAGTGAACACTGAAGCTTTCTTT,CASSIVVNTEAFF
TRBV28,NA,TRBJ1-5,NA,TGTGCCAGCAGCCCGGACATAATCAATCAGCCCCAGCATTTT,CASSPDIINQPQHF
TRBV5-1,NA,TRBJ1-5,NA,TGCGCCAGCAGCTTGGGCGGGAGGGACAATCAGCCCCAGCATTTT,CASSLGGRDNQPQHF
TRBV9,NA,TRBJ2-7,TRBD1,TGTGCCAGCAGTGAACAGGGGAAAACGGGCGAGCAGTACTTC,CASSEQGKTGEQYF
TRBV10-1,NA,TRBJ1-6,NA,TGCGCCACCCAACGGGGGTTGGATTCACCCCTCCACTTT,CATQRGLDSPLHF
TRBV11-2,NA,TRBJ2-5,TRBD2,TGTGCCAGCAGCTTAGACGGCGGGGGGGCGGTCGGAGAGACCCAGTACTTC,CASSLDGGGAVGETQYF
TRBV30,once,TRBJ1-1,NA,TGTGCCTGGAGTCGAACCCGCGGAGCTTTCTTT,CAWSRTRGAFF
TRBV12-3/TRBV12-4,NA,TRBJ1-6,NA,TGTGCCAGCAGTCAGACGGGTCCCCTCCACTTT,CASSQTGPLHF
TRBV6-2/TRBV6-3,NA,TRBJ1-2,NA,TGTGCCAGCAGCCTGGACAGCCTCTATGGCTACACCTTC,CASSLDSLYGYTF
TRBV28,NA,TRBJ2-1,NA,TGTGCCAGCAGTTTCCGGGAAGTTTACAATGAGCAGTTCTTC,CASSFREVYNEQFF